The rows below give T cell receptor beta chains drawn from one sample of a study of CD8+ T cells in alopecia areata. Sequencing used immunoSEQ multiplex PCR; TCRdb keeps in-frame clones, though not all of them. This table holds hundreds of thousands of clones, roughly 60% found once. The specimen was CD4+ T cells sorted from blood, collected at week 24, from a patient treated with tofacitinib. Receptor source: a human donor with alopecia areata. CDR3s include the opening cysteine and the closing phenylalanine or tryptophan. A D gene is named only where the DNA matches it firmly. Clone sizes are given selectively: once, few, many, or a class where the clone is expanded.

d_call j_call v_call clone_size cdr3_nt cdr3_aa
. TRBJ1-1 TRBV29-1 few TGCAGCGACCAAGGGGGTTTCAACACTGAAGCTTTCTTT CSDQGGFNTEAFF
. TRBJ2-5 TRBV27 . TGTGCCAGCAGCCGACAGGCGCAAGAGACCCAGTACTTC CASSRQAQETQYF
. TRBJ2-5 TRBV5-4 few TGTGCCAGCAGCTTGTGGACTAGGGGGAAACAAGAGACCCAGTACTTC CASSLWTRGKQETQYF
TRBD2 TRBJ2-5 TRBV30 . TGTGCCTGGAGCCTTGGGACTAGGGGGGGCGTGGAGACCCAGTACTTC CAWSLGTRGGVETQYF
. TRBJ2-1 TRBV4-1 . TGCGCCAGCAGCGCTCCAGGGGAATGGGAGCAGTTCTTC CASSAPGEWEQFF
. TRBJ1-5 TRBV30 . TGTGCCTGGAGTGTCCCCAATCAGCCCCAGCATTTT CAWSVPNQPQHF
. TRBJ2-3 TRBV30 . TGTGCCTCCTTGGACAGATCCACAGATACGCAGTATTTT CASLDRSTDTQYF
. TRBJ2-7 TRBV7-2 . TGTGCCAGCAGCTTAGAATGGTCCACCTACGAGCAGTACTTC CASSLEWSTYEQYF
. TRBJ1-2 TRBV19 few TGTGCCAGTAGTATTCGTGGCCAGAAGAACTATGGCTACACCTTC CASSIRGQKNYGYTF
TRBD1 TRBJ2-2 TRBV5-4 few TGTGCCAGCAGCCTGGACAGGGAGTTCACCGGGGAGCTGTTTTTT CASSLDREFTGELFF
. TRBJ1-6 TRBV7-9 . TGTGCCAGCAGCTTAGAGGCCGGGGTACACCACTTT CASSLEAGVHHF
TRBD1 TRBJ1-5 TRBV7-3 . TGTGCCAGCAGCACGACAGGGAGCAATCAGCCCCAGCATTTT CASSTTGSNQPQHF
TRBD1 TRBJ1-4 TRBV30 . TGTGCCTGGAGGGGTACAGGGGGCTGGGAAAAACTGTTTTTT CAWRGTGGWEKLFF
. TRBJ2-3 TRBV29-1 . TGCAGCGTTGAGTCAGTAAGCACAGATACGCAGTATTTT CSVESVSTDTQYF
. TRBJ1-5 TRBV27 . TGTGCCAGCAGTTTAGCACAGACCGATCAGCCCCAGCATTTT CASSLAQTDQPQHF
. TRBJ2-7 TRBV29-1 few TGCAGCGTCACCCCGGCTGGGACTGCCTACGAGCAGTACTTC CSVTPAGTAYEQYF
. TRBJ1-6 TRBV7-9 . TGTGCCACCGGAAGCAGGGGTAAGATACCACCCCTCCACTTT CATGSRGKIPPLHF
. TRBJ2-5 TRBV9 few TGTGCCAGCAGCGTCCAACCTCAAGAGACCCAGTACTTC CASSVQPQETQYF
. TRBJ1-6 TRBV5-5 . TGTGCCAGCAGCTTGGTAGGGCGGGTGGATTCACCCCTCCACTTT CASSLVGRVDSPLHF
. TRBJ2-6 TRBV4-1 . TGCGCCAGCAGCCAAGCAATCGCCATCTCTGGGGCCAACGTCCTGACTTTC CASSQAIAISGANVLTF
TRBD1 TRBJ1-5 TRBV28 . TGTGCCAGCAGTCTTCACGGACAGGGAGAAAATCAGCCCCAGCATTTT CASSLHGQGENQPQHF
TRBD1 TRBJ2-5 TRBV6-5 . TGTGCCAGCAAGTTTCAGGGGGTAGAGACCCAGTACTTC CASKFQGVETQYF
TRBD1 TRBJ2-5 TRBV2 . TGTGCCAGCAGCCGGGACAGGGGACAAGAGACCCAGTACTTC CASSRDRGQETQYF
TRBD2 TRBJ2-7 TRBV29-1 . TGCAGCGCGGCGGCTCGGACTAGCGACGAGCAGTACTTC CSAAARTSDEQYF
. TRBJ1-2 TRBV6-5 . TGTGCCAGCAGCTTGACGGGGGACGGAGGCTACACCTTC CASSLTGDGGYTF